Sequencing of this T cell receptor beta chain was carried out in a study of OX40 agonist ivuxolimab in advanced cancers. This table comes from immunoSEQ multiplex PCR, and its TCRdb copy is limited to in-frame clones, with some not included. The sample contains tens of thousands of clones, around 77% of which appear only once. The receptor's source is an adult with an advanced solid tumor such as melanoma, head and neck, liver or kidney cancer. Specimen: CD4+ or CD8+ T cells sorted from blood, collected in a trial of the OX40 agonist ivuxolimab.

CDR3 amino acids: CASRLMGQGNEKLFF. DNA for the CDR3: TGTGCCAGCAGGTTAATGGGACAGGGGAATGAAAAACTGTTTTTT. The chain is built from TRBV28 and TRBJ1-4, with 10 bases aligning to TRBD1. Unmatched junction bases numbered 6, after V lost 6 bases and J lost 5 bases. CDR3 length equals 15 residues. Germline V gene data show CDR1 as MDHEN and CDR2 as SYDVKM.